This is a list of T cell receptor beta chains from one sample in a study of cytomegalovirus exposure and HLA in healthy donors. Method: immunoSEQ multiplex PCR; TCRdb's copy keeps in-frame clones and lacks some. The table lists about 120,000 clones, over 65% of them singletons. Sequenced material: PBMCs. Every receptor here comes from a woman aged 35 to 49 in good health and CMV-seropositive. Each CDR3 is given with its conserved first and last residue. Each record gives: CDR3 protein, CDR3 DNA, V gene, D gene, clone size, J gene. The D gene is left open where the match is weak. Size is stated for part of the rows, as once, few or many counts, or as a class when the clone is expanded.

cdr3_aa: CAISEFGGGGQGNYGYTF
cdr3_nt: TGTGCCATCAGTGAGTTCGGTGGAGGCGGACAGGGTAACTATGGCTACACCTTC
v_call: TRBV10-3
d_call: TRBD1
clone_size: .
j_call: TRBJ1-2

cdr3_aa: CASSTQDRGLSVVAFF
cdr3_nt: TGTGCCAGCAGCACCCAGGACAGGGGGCTTTCGGTGGTGGCTTTCTTT
v_call: TRBV7-9
d_call: TRBD1
clone_size: .
j_call: TRBJ1-1

cdr3_aa: CATLDPEMATGELFF
cdr3_nt: TGTGCCACTCTCGATCCGGAGATGGCCACCGGGGAGCTGTTTTTT
v_call: TRBV10-3
d_call: .
clone_size: .
j_call: TRBJ2-2

cdr3_aa: CASSAGPVETQYF
cdr3_nt: TGTGCCAGCAGCGCGGGACCCGTAGAGACCCAGTACTTC
v_call: TRBV6-8
d_call: .
clone_size: .
j_call: TRBJ2-5

cdr3_aa: CASSPREGWPTDTQYF
cdr3_nt: TGCGCCAGCAGCCCCAGGGAGGGGTGGCCTACAGATACGCAGTATTTT
v_call: TRBV4-1
d_call: TRBD2
clone_size: .
j_call: TRBJ2-3

cdr3_aa: CASSPWSRDSTDTQYF
cdr3_nt: TGCGCCAGCAGCCCTTGGTCGCGGGATAGCACAGATACGCAGTATTTT
v_call: TRBV5-1
d_call: .
clone_size: .
j_call: TRBJ2-3

cdr3_aa: CASSEGGVGTGELFF
cdr3_nt: TGTGCCAGCAGTGAAGGGGGGGTGGGCACCGGGGAGCTGTTTTTT
v_call: TRBV6-1
d_call: .
clone_size: .
j_call: TRBJ2-2

cdr3_aa: CAWSPWTGGRTEAFF
cdr3_nt: TGTGCCTGGAGTCCCTGGACAGGGGGCCGGACTGAAGCTTTCTTT
v_call: TRBV30
d_call: TRBD1
clone_size: .
j_call: TRBJ1-1

cdr3_aa: CASSLGDRENTEAFF
cdr3_nt: TGTGCCAGCAGCTTGGGAGACAGGGAGAACACTGAAGCTTTCTTT
v_call: TRBV7-9
d_call: TRBD1
clone_size: .
j_call: TRBJ1-1

cdr3_aa: CASSRQGLVQETQYF
cdr3_nt: TGCGCCAGCAGTAGGCAGGGGCTCGTCCAAGAGACCCAGTACTTC
v_call: TRBV5-1
d_call: .
clone_size: .
j_call: TRBJ2-5

cdr3_aa: CASGRLGLNTGELFF
cdr3_nt: TGTGCCAGCGGGCGACTGGGACTCAATACCGGGGAGCTGTTTTTT
v_call: TRBV27
d_call: .
clone_size: .
j_call: TRBJ2-2

cdr3_aa: CASSQGPGGSSYNEQFF
cdr3_nt: TGCGCCAGCAGCCAAGGGCCGGGAGGGAGCTCCTACAATGAGCAGTTCTTC
v_call: TRBV4-3
d_call: TRBD2
clone_size: .
j_call: TRBJ2-1

cdr3_aa: CASSPPTGTMGNSPLHF
cdr3_nt: TGTGCCAGCAGCCCGCCCACAGGGACGATGGGCAATTCACCCCTCCACTTT
v_call: TRBV7-8
d_call: .
clone_size: .
j_call: TRBJ1-6

cdr3_aa: CSVLPRGGGYTF
cdr3_nt: TGCAGCGTTCTGCCCCGGGGTGGCGGCTACACCTTC
v_call: TRBV29-1
d_call: .
clone_size: .
j_call: TRBJ1-2

cdr3_aa: CASSLARTTEQYF
cdr3_nt: TGTGCCAGCAGCTTAGCAAGGACTACCGAGCAGTACTTC
v_call: TRBV11-2
d_call: .
clone_size: .
j_call: TRBJ2-7

cdr3_aa: CASSFGGDGYGYTF
cdr3_nt: TGCGCCAGCAGCTTCGGGGGGGACGGCTATGGCTACACCTTC
v_call: TRBV5-1
d_call: .
clone_size: .
j_call: TRBJ1-2

cdr3_aa: CASSMGTVGANVLTF
cdr3_nt: TGTGCCAGTAGTATGGGGACAGTTGGGGCCAACGTCCTGACTTTC
v_call: TRBV19
d_call: TRBD1
clone_size: .
j_call: TRBJ2-6

cdr3_aa: CASSLGRGGREETQYF
cdr3_nt: TGTGCCAGCAGCTTAGGTCGTGGCGGGAGGGAAGAGACCCAGTACTTC
v_call: TRBV7-6
d_call: TRBD2
clone_size: .
j_call: TRBJ2-5

cdr3_aa: CASSLTGLGNEQFF
cdr3_nt: TGTGCCAGCAGCCTGACAGGGTTGGGTAATGAGCAGTTCTTC
v_call: TRBV7-9
d_call: TRBD1
clone_size: .
j_call: TRBJ2-1

cdr3_aa: CASSQGGGGTQYF
cdr3_nt: TGTGCCAGCAGCCAAGGTGGAGGAGGTACGCAGTATTTT
v_call: TRBV14
d_call: .
clone_size: few
j_call: TRBJ2-3

cdr3_aa: CASAMSQYGYTF
cdr3_nt: TGTGCCAGCGCCATGTCGCAGTATGGCTACACCTTC
v_call: TRBV6-1
d_call: .
clone_size: .
j_call: TRBJ1-2

cdr3_aa: CASSQDGSDRGFNSPLHF
cdr3_nt: TGCGCCAGCAGCCAAGATGGTAGCGACAGGGGTTTCAATTCACCCCTCCACTTT
v_call: TRBV4-1
d_call: TRBD1
clone_size: .
j_call: TRBJ1-6

cdr3_aa: CASSPNFGTGEKNEQFF
cdr3_nt: TGCGCCAGCAGCCCAAATTTCGGGACAGGGGAGAAGAATGAGCAGTTCTTC
v_call: TRBV5-1
d_call: TRBD1
clone_size: .
j_call: TRBJ2-1

cdr3_aa: CASSLAGGPNTGELFF
cdr3_nt: TGCGCCAGCAGCCTAGCGGGAGGGCCTAACACCGGGGAGCTGTTTTTT
v_call: TRBV5-1
d_call: TRBD2
clone_size: few
j_call: TRBJ2-2

cdr3_aa: CASSQDGGSQNEQFF
cdr3_nt: TGTGCCAGCAGCCAAGATGGGGGGAGCCAAAATGAGCAGTTCTTC
v_call: TRBV14
d_call: .
clone_size: once
j_call: TRBJ2-1

cdr3_aa: CASTGTAKETQYF
cdr3_nt: TGTGCCAGTACCGGGACAGCTAAAGAGACCCAGTACTTC
v_call: TRBV19
d_call: TRBD1
clone_size: .
j_call: TRBJ2-5

cdr3_aa: CASSETAGDTEAFF
cdr3_nt: TGTGCCAGCAGCGAGACAGCAGGGGACACTGAAGCTTTCTTT
v_call: TRBV9
d_call: .
clone_size: .
j_call: TRBJ1-1

cdr3_aa: CASSRRGLAGEETQYF
cdr3_nt: TGTGCCAGTAGTAGGAGAGGACTAGCGGGAGAAGAGACCCAGTACTTC
v_call: TRBV19
d_call: TRBD2
clone_size: .
j_call: TRBJ2-5

cdr3_aa: CASSVVGGLETQYF
cdr3_nt: TGTGCCAGCAGTGTTGTGGGGGGTTTAGAGACCCAGTACTTC
v_call: TRBV6-1
d_call: .
clone_size: .
j_call: TRBJ2-5

cdr3_aa: CAIRSGGIGEQYF
cdr3_nt: TGTGCCATCAGAAGCGGGGGGATAGGCGAGCAGTACTTC
v_call: TRBV10-3
d_call: TRBD2
clone_size: .
j_call: TRBJ2-7

cdr3_aa: CASKREAGSDTQYF
cdr3_nt: TGTGCCAGCAAGCGGGAGGCGGGGTCAGATACGCAGTATTTT
v_call: TRBV2
d_call: TRBD2
clone_size: .
j_call: TRBJ2-3

cdr3_aa: CASSLVQEPYGYTF
cdr3_nt: TGCGCCAGCAGCTTGGTTCAGGAACCCTATGGCTACACCTTC
v_call: TRBV5-1
d_call: .
clone_size: .
j_call: TRBJ1-2

cdr3_aa: CASSVDAQGSGNTIYF
cdr3_nt: TGCGCCAGCAGCGTCGACGCCCAGGGCTCTGGAAACACCATATATTTT
v_call: TRBV5-1
d_call: .
clone_size: .
j_call: TRBJ1-3

cdr3_aa: CASSTTGIQPQHF
cdr3_nt: TGTGCCAGTAGTACTACAGGGATTCAGCCCCAGCATTTT
v_call: TRBV19
d_call: .
clone_size: .
j_call: TRBJ1-5

cdr3_aa: CASSISLAGGRTGELFF
cdr3_nt: TGTGCCAGTAGTATATCACTAGCGGGAGGGCGCACCGGGGAGCTGTTTTTT
v_call: TRBV19
d_call: TRBD2
clone_size: .
j_call: TRBJ2-2

cdr3_aa: CASSVDGRGYGYTF
cdr3_nt: TGTGCCAGCAGCGTAGATGGCAGGGGCTATGGCTACACCTTC
v_call: TRBV9
d_call: .
clone_size: .
j_call: TRBJ1-2

cdr3_aa: CASSRDRTYEQYF
cdr3_nt: TGTGCCAGCAGCCGGGACAGAACCTACGAGCAGTACTTC
v_call: TRBV5-6
d_call: TRBD1
clone_size: .
j_call: TRBJ2-7

cdr3_aa: CASSGGGGEDTQYF
cdr3_nt: TGCGCCAGCAGCGGGGGCGGGGGGGAAGATACGCAGTATTTT
v_call: TRBV5-1
d_call: TRBD2
clone_size: .
j_call: TRBJ2-3

cdr3_aa: CASSYSGTGKSGEQFF
cdr3_nt: TGTGCCAGCAGTTACTCCGGGACAGGGAAGAGCGGTGAGCAGTTCTTC
v_call: TRBV6-6
d_call: TRBD1
clone_size: .
j_call: TRBJ2-1

cdr3_aa: CASSVGPAEIYEQYF
cdr3_nt: TGTGCCAGCAGCGTAGGGCCAGCGGAGATTTACGAGCAGTACTTC
v_call: TRBV9
d_call: .
clone_size: .
j_call: TRBJ2-7

cdr3_aa: CASSRYADTQYF
cdr3_nt: TGTGCCAGCAGCAGGTATGCAGATACGCAGTATTTT
v_call: TRBV2
d_call: .
clone_size: .
j_call: TRBJ2-3

cdr3_aa: CASSFEAGYNSPLHF
cdr3_nt: TGTGCCAGCAGCTTTGAGGCGGGATATAATTCACCCCTCCACTTT
v_call: TRBV7-6
d_call: .
clone_size: .
j_call: TRBJ1-6

cdr3_aa: CASSLLQGNKDTEAFF
cdr3_nt: TGTGCCAGCAGCTTGTTACAGGGGAATAAGGACACTGAAGCTTTCTTT
v_call: TRBV7-9
d_call: TRBD1
clone_size: .
j_call: TRBJ1-1

cdr3_aa: CAWSPDRGGNTIYF
cdr3_nt: TGTGCCTGGAGCCCGGACAGGGGTGGAAACACCATATATTTT
v_call: TRBV30
d_call: TRBD1
clone_size: .
j_call: TRBJ1-3

cdr3_aa: CASSQERGGADETQYF
cdr3_nt: TGTGCCAGCAGCCAAGAGCGCGGGGGGGCCGATGAGACCCAGTACTTC
v_call: TRBV4-2
d_call: TRBD2
clone_size: few
j_call: TRBJ2-5

cdr3_aa: CASKTGGADNEQFF
cdr3_nt: TGCGCCAGCAAAACGGGGGGCGCTGACAATGAGCAGTTCTTC
v_call: TRBV5-1
d_call: .
clone_size: .
j_call: TRBJ2-1

cdr3_aa: CASSFRDGELFF
cdr3_nt: TGTGCCAGCAGCTTCCGAGACGGGGAGCTGTTTTTT
v_call: TRBV11-3
d_call: .
clone_size: .
j_call: TRBJ2-2

cdr3_aa: CASSLVGEVNEQFF
cdr3_nt: TGTGCCAGCAGCTTAGTGGGGGAGGTGAATGAGCAGTTCTTC
v_call: TRBV5-4
d_call: .
clone_size: .
j_call: TRBJ2-1

cdr3_aa: CASSPDRAAYGYTF
cdr3_nt: TGTGCCAGCTCACCTGACAGGGCGGCCTATGGCTACACCTTC
v_call: TRBV18
d_call: TRBD1
clone_size: once
j_call: TRBJ1-2

cdr3_aa: CSAGHFRGYTF
cdr3_nt: TGCAGCGCTGGGCACTTCCGTGGCTACACCTTC
v_call: TRBV29-1
d_call: .
clone_size: once
j_call: TRBJ1-2

cdr3_aa: CASSLAAGSGELFF
cdr3_nt: TGCGCCAGCAGCTTGGCCGCCGGGTCCGGGGAGCTGTTTTTT
v_call: TRBV5-1
d_call: .
clone_size: .
j_call: TRBJ2-2

cdr3_aa: CASAQGGFWEQFF
cdr3_nt: TGCGCCAGCGCTCAGGGGGGTTTTTGGGAGCAGTTCTTC
v_call: TRBV5-1
d_call: .
clone_size: once
j_call: TRBJ2-1

cdr3_aa: CASSDSGTLGEKLFF
cdr3_nt: TGTGCCAGTAGTGACTCCGGGACACTCGGTGAAAAACTGTTTTTT
v_call: TRBV19
d_call: .
clone_size: .
j_call: TRBJ1-4

cdr3_aa: CASSPRGGGYGYTF
cdr3_nt: TGTGCCAGCAGTCCCCGAGGGGGGGGCTATGGCTACACCTTC
v_call: TRBV27
d_call: .
clone_size: .
j_call: TRBJ1-2

cdr3_aa: CASSLGTGASPLHF
cdr3_nt: TGTGCCAGCAGTTTGGGGACAGGGGCTTCACCCCTCCACTTT
v_call: TRBV27
d_call: TRBD1
clone_size: .
j_call: TRBJ1-6

cdr3_aa: CAWSVDSHYGYTF
cdr3_nt: TGTGCCTGGAGTGTGGATAGCCACTATGGCTACACCTTC
v_call: TRBV30
d_call: .
clone_size: .
j_call: TRBJ1-2

cdr3_aa: CASSVRGENSYEQYF
cdr3_nt: TGTGCCAGCAGCGTACGGGGGGAAAACTCCTACGAGCAGTACTTC
v_call: TRBV9
d_call: TRBD2
clone_size: .
j_call: TRBJ2-7